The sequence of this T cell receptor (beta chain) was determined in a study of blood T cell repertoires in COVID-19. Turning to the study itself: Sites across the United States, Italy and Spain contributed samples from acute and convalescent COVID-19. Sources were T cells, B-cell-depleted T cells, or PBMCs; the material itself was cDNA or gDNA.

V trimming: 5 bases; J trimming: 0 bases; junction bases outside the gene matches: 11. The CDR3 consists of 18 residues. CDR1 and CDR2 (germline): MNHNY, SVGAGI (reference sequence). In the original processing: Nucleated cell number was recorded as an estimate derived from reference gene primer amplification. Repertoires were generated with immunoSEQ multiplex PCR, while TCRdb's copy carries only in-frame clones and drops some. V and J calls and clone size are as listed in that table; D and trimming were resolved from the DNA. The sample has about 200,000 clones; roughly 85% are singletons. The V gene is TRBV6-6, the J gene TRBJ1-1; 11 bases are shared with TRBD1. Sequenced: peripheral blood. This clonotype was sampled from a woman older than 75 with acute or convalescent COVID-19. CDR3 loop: CASSLRRDRGFVNTEAFF. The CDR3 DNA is TGTGCCAGCAGTCTCAGACGGGACAGGGGGTTCGTGAACACTGAAGCTTTCTTT.